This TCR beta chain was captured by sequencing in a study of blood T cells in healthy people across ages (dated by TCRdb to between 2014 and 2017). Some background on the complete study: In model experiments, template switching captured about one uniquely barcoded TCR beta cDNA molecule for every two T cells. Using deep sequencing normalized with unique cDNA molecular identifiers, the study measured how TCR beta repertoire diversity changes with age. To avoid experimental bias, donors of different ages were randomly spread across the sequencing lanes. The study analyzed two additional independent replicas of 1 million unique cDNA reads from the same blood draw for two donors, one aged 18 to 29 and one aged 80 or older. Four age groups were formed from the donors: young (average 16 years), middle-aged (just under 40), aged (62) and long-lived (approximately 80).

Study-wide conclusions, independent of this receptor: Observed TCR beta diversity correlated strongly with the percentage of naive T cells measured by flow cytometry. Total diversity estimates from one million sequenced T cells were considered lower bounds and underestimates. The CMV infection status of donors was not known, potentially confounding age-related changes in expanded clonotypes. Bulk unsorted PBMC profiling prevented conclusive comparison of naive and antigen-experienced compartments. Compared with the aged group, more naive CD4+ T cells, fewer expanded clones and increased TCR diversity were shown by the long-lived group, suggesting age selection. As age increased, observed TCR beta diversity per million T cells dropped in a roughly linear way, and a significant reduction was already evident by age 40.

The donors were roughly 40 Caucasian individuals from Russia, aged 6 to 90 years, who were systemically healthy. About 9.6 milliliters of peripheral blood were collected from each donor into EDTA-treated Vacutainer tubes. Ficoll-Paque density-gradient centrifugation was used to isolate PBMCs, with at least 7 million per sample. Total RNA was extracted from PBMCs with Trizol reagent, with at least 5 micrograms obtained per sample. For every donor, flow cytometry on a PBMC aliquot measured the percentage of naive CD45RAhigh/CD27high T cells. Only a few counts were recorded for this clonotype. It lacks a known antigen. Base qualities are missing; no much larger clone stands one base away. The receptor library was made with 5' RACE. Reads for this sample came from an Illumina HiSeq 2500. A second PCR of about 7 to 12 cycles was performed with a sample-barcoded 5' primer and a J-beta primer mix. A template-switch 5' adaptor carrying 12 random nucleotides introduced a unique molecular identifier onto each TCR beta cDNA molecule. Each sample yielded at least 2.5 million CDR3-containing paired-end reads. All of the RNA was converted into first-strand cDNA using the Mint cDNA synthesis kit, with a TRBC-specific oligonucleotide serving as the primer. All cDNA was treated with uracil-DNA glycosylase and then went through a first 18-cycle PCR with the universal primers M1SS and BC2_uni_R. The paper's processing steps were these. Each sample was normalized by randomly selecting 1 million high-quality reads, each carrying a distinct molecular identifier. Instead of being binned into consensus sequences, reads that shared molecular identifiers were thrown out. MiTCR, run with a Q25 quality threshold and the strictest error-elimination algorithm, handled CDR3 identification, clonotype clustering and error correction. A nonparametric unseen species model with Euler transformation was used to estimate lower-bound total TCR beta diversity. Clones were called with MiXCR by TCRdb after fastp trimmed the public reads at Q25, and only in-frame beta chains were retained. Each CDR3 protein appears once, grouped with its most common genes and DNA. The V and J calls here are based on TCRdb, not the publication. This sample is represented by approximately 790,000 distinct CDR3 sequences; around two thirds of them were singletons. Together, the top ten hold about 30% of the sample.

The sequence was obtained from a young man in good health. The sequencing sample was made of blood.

The CDR3 amino acid sequence is: CSGAAVSGDTQYF. The DNA reads TGCAGCGGGGCGGCAGTAAGTGGAGATACGCAGTATTTT. The rearrangement combines TRBV29-1 with TRBJ2-3; the D gene identity is not certain. From a lookup of the germline V gene, CDR1 and CDR2 are SQVTM and ANQGSEA. V and J are truncated by 7 bases and 5 bases respectively, leaving an intervening sequence of 16 bases. Including the terminal cysteine and phenylalanine, the CDR3 comprises 13 residues. Just CDR3 DNA is preserved here, 39 bases in frame from base 1.